This T cell receptor beta chain was found in a study of vaccination and CD4 T cells after COVID-19. This clonotype was picked up a small number of times. Its antigen is unidentified. Researchers used the Oncomine TCR Beta short-read assay to sequence DNA from cultured CD4+ T cells. MiXCR, run by TCRdb on the PCR reads, gives a single entry per CDR3 protein. The sample has over 10,000 distinct CDR3 sequences; over 40% are singletons. The CDR3 has 12 amino acids. V shed 3 bases, J shed 9 bases, and the junction held 4 bases outside the gene matches. The germline V gene encodes CDR1 SNHLY and CDR2 FYNNEI. As to treatment: approximately 10-day PBMC culture with coronavirus spike peptide pools or control peptides (ViraFEST assay).

The chain is built from TRBV2 and TRBJ1-1; 7 positions match TRBD1. Sequenced material: CD4+ T cells from blood, cultured in vitro. The clonotype was recovered from a human donor who had recovered from COVID-19. The CDR3 nucleotides read TGTGCCAGCAGTGAGGGACAGAATAAAGCTTTCTTT. Its translation: CASSEGQNKAFF.